This is a list of T cell receptor beta chains from one sample in a study of blood T cell repertoires in COVID-19. Using immunoSEQ multiplex PCR, the repertoire was profiled, and TCRdb retains in-frame clones only, with some absent. The data hold 250,000 to 350,000 clones, with 75% to 90% observed a single time. Source material: peripheral blood. These receptors all stem from a man aged 25-45 years with acute or convalescent COVID-19. The CDR3 runs from the conserved cysteine through the conserved F or W. D genes are given only for firm matches. Clone size is stated in some rows and not others, as once, few, many or a class when expanded.

J,size,D,V,CDR3,DNA
TRBJ1-5,-,TRBD1,TRBV28,CASSLVGQTTGTGPNQPQHF,TGTGCCAGCAGTTTAGTTGGCCAGACCACCGGGACAGGCCCAAATCAGCCCCAGCATTTT
TRBJ2-1,-,TRBD2,TRBV6-2/TRBV6-3,CASSSILSGGAPKQFF,TGTGCCAGCAGCTCAATCCTTAGCGGGGGGGCACCCAAGCAGTTCTTC
TRBJ2-2,few,-,TRBV10-1,CASSTGTSNTGELFF,TGCGCCAGCAGTACCGGGACTTCAAACACCGGGGAGCTGTTTTTT
TRBJ1-5,-,TRBD1,TRBV28,CASSSGTGEQPQHF,TGTGCCAGCAGTTCCGGGACAGGGGAACAGCCCCAGCATTTT
TRBJ1-2,-,TRBD1,TRBV18,CASSPRSGGDGYTF,TGTGCCAGCTCACCACGATCAGGGGGAGATGGCTACACCTTC
TRBJ2-1,once,TRBD2,TRBV5-1,CASRNQLAGGYNEQFF,TGCGCCAGCAGAAACCAACTAGCGGGTGGCTACAATGAGCAGTTCTTC
TRBJ1-1,-,-,TRBV5-4,CASSSPVRENALNTEAFF,TGTGCCAGCAGCTCCCCCGTGCGGGAGAATGCATTGAACACTGAAGCTTTCTTT
TRBJ1-2,few,TRBD1,TRBV28,CASSLSTQGGGYTF,TGTGCCAGCAGTTTATCTACCCAGGGGGGTGGCTACACCTTC
TRBJ1-5,-,-,TRBV27,CASALHGEGQPQHF,TGTGCCAGCGCCCTACACGGGGAGGGTCAGCCCCAGCATTTT
TRBJ1-6,-,TRBD1,TRBV9,CASSSGDSYNSPLHF,TGTGCCAGCAGCTCGGGGGACAGCTATAATTCACCCCTCCACTTT
TRBJ1-1,few,-,TRBV4-1,CASSQVYRNTEAFF,TGCGCCAGCAGCCAAGTATACAGAAACACTGAAGCTTTCTTT
TRBJ2-7,once,-,TRBV5-1,CASSLVVLGDEQYF,TGCGCCAGCAGCTTGGTGGTCTTGGGAGACGAGCAGTACTTC
TRBJ1-2,few,-,TRBV2,CASSEAAYGYTF,TGTGCCAGCAGTGAAGCGGCCTATGGCTACACCTTC
TRBJ2-3,-,-,TRBV6-5,CASRERTAVGLYF,TGTGCCAGCCGCGAGAGGACTGCCGTGGGATTGTATTTT
TRBJ2-1,-,-,TRBV27,CASSLDRSPKPLYNEQFF,TGTGCCAGCAGTTTAGATCGGTCTCCCAAACCCCTCTACAATGAGCAGTTCTTC
TRBJ1-6,-,-,TRBV6-5,CASSFNDRSASPLHF,TGTGCCAGCAGTTTCAACGACAGGTCTGCTTCACCCCTCCACTTT
TRBJ1-5,-,-,TRBV30,CAWSVGSNQPQHF,TGTGCCTGGAGTGTCGGTAGCAATCAGCCCCAGCATTTT